The 18 T cell receptor beta chains listed next were all sequenced from one sample in a study of human T cells and chemical hapten exposure. TCRdb processed the RACE reads anew with MiXCR; each CDR3 protein has one entry. The sample carries tens of thousands of distinct CDR3 sequences, roughly 9.6% recorded once. The time point is: patch test 2, 6 weeks after DPC sensitization. As for treatment: therapeutic diphenylcyclopropenone sensitization with weekly scalp DPC. Specimen: whole blood, collected in connection with sensitization to the hapten diphenylcyclopropenone (DPC). Receptors were obtained from a man aged 35-49 years with alopecia areata. Some clones in this sample may be carry-over from other donors' samples.

The gene calls are TRBV7-2 and TRBJ2-7; no clear D gene. The CDR3 contains 13 residues. V lost 3 bases and J 1 base, leaving 7 bases between the germline ends. Per germline, CDR1 SGHTA and CDR2 FQGNSA. The CDR3 DNA reads TGTGCCAGCAGCTTCCAGGCTTCCTACGAGCAGTACGTC. Translated: CASSFQASYEQYV.

The chain recombines TRBV6-2 or TRBV6-3 with TRBJ2-1, with 11 bases that match TRBD2. The CDR3 loop spans 15 amino acids. The V segment lost 4 bases and the J segment 7 bases; nucleotides outside the gene matches: 6. From germline, CDR1 is MNHEY and CDR2 SVGEGT. The CDR3: CASSSRTSGLNEQFF. The CDR3 DNA follows: TGTGCCAGCAGTTCACGGACTAGCGGGCTAAATGAGCAGTTCTTC.

This clonotype was observed many times. The chain has TRBV14 and TRBJ1-6, with D maybe TRBD1 (6 bases). This CDR3 comprises 16 residues. CDR1 and CDR2 (germline): SGHDN, FVKESK. Trimming stripped 3 bases from V and 6 bases from J, with 15 bases between. The CDR3: CASSHRVAQGNSPLHF. In DNA, the CDR3 is TGTGCCAGCAGCCATCGAGTAGCACAGGGTAATTCACCCCTCCACTTT.

The genes are TRBV20-1 and TRBJ2-3, with D unresolved. CDR1 is DFQATT, CDR2 SNEGSKA, per germline (reference sequence). The ends were cut back, 0 bases at V and 2 bases at J, with 9 bases in the middle. The length of the CDR3 is 14 residues. As DNA, the CDR3 is TGCAGTGCTAGAGAGTCTAGGCTCACAGATACGCAGTATTTT. Its translation is CSARESRLTDTQYF.

V and J are TRBV7-6 and TRBJ1-3; 9 bases line up with TRBD1. V dropped 3 bases and J dropped 0; count of bases not matched to a gene: 6. Germline V lookup: CDR1 SGHVS, CDR2 FNYEAQ. This CDR3 has 17 amino acids. This CDR3 reads CASSFAGTGYSGNTIYF. In nucleotides, the CDR3 is TGTGCCAGCAGCTTCGCCGGGACAGGGTACTCTGGAAACACCATATATTTT.

This clonotype was counted between two and nine times. The chain uses TRBV6-1 and TRBJ2-4, with D unclear. With 8 bases removed from V and 0 bases from J, the gap between germline ends came to 17 bases. The CDR3 covers 16 residues. The germline V gene has CDR1 MNHNS and CDR2 SASEGT. Here the CDR3 DNA reads TGTGCCAGCCAAGAAACAGCCCACATAGCCAAAAACATTCAGTACTTC. It encodes CASQETAHIAKNIQYF.

The sample holds a few counts of this clonotype. The J gene is TRBJ1-2, the V gene TRBV12-3 or TRBV12-4; D gene uncertain. This CDR3 is 13 amino acids long. V dropped 5 bases and J dropped 1 base, with 8 bases sitting between them. CDR3 nucleotides: TGTGCCAGCAGTCTTACAGTTAACTATGGCTACACCTTC. Encoded protein: CASSLTVNYGYTF.

The CDR3 region is CASSLVGLAGSDEQFF. The CDR3 bases are TGTGCCAGCAGCTTAGTAGGGCTAGCGGGATCGGATGAGCAGTTCTTC. V and J are TRBV11-2 and TRBJ2-1, with TRBD2 matching over 9 bases. The germline gives CDR1 SGHAT, CDR2 FQNNGV. CDR3 size: 16 residues. Trimming at V came to 1 base and at J to 8 bases, leaving 9 bases not matched to a gene.

V is TRBV5-1 and J is TRBJ2-6, with 8 bases matching TRBD1. From germline, CDR1 is SGHRS and CDR2 YFSETQ. There are 17 residues in the CDR3. V gave up 4 bases and J gave up 0 bases; unmatched junction bases: 6. CDR3 loop: CASSRDRRLSGANVLTF. CDR3 nucleotides: TGCGCCAGCAGCCGGGACAGGCGACTCTCTGGGGCCAACGTCCTGACTTTC.

Only a few counts were recorded for this clonotype. The rearrangement links TRBV6-1 to TRBJ2-7; TRBD1 is a possible D gene (6 bases). CDR3 size: 13 residues. Germline assignment: CDR1 MNHNS and CDR2 SASEGT. V lost 3 bases and J lost 9, with 15 bases in between. The CDR3 sequence is CASSEGQDSWQYV. The CDR3 DNA reads TGTGCCAGCAGTGAGGGTCAGGACAGTTGGCAGTACGTC.

This clonotype occurred a few times. The rearrangement joins TRBV12-3 or TRBV12-4 to TRBJ2-5, with a weak D call TRBD1 (6 bases). This CDR3 is 15 amino acids long. Trimming shortened V by 3 bases and J by 5 bases, and 16 bases separated the two germline ends. In DNA, the CDR3 is TGTGCCAGCAGTTTTGAGGCAGGGGTCGGGGAGACCCAGTACTTC. Translated, it gives CASSFEAGVGETQYF.

This clonotype showed up many times. CDR3 coding DNA: TGTGCCAGCAACCACAAGATGCAGGGGGACAATGAGCAGTTCTTC. As protein: CASNHKMQGDNEQFF. This chain links TRBV11-2 with TRBJ2-1; 7 bases line up with TRBD1. Trimming at V came to 7 bases and at J to 5 bases, leaving 11 bases not matched to a gene. Germline loops: CDR1 SGHAT, CDR2 FQNNGV. The CDR3 has 15 residues.

Ten or more counts support this clonotype. The chain carries TRBV6-5 and TRBJ1-1; D is perhaps TRBD1 (6 bases). With 3 bases removed from V and 11 bases from J, the gap between germline ends came to 19 bases. CDR1 is MNHEY, CDR2 SVGAGI, per germline. The CDR3 is 14 residues long. CDR3 DNA: TGTGCCAGCAGTTATTACCGGGACACCCAAGGGGCTTTCTTT. Translation gives CASSYYRDTQGAFF.

This sequence joins TRBV7-9 and TRBJ2-3; the D is unclear. V gave up 2 bases and J gave up 0 bases, with 21 bases separating them. The CDR3 runs to 19 residues. Per the germline V gene, CDR1 is SEHNR and CDR2 is FQNEAQ (reference sequence). As DNA, the CDR3 is TGTGCCAGCAGCTTAATCTTTGGGCGCAAGAGTTCTAGCACAGATACGCAGTATTTT. Amino acids: CASSLIFGRKSSSTDTQYF.

This clonotype was observed many times. J is TRBJ1-1 and V is TRBV5-1; perhaps TRBD1 as D (5 bases). The V end lost 1 base, the J end lost 6 bases, and 13 bases lay between the germline ends. The CDR3 loop spans 14 amino acids. Germline V gene data show CDR1 as SGHRS and CDR2 as YFSETQ. CDR3 nucleotides: TGCGCCAGCAGCTTGATGGCAGGGTTTTCTGAAGCTTTCTTT. This translates into CASSLMAGFSEAFF.

Here the CDR3 reads CASVGSTPYEQYF. CDR3 coding DNA: TGTGCCAGCGTAGGCAGCACCCCCTACGAGCAGTACTTC. The chain links TRBV27 to TRBJ2-7; D gene uncertain. This CDR3 contains 13 residues. Looked up from germline, CDR1 is MNHEY and CDR2 is SMNVEV (reference sequence). V shed 8 bases and J shed 2 bases, with 13 bases lying between them.

As DNA, the CDR3 is TGCGCCAGCAGCCCTACTACTGTGGATACGCAGTATTTT. Protein: CASSPTTVDTQYF. This chain uses TRBV4-3 with TRBJ2-3, with D hard to call. Germline CDR1 and CDR2: LGHNA and YSLEER. The V and J ends lost 4 bases and 6 bases respectively, with 11 bases between them. The CDR3 sequence is 13 residues long.

The gene calls are TRBV3-1 and TRBJ2-7; no clear D gene. This CDR3 spans 13 amino acids. Trimming shortened V by 0 bases and J by 9 bases, and 12 bases separated the two germline ends. CDR1 LGHDT and CDR2 YNNKEL come from the germline V gene (reference sequence). CDR3 in amino acids: CASSQDDRAGQYF. The CDR3 bases are TGTGCCAGCAGCCAAGATGATAGGGCTGGGCAGTACTTC.